This TCR beta chain is drawn from a study of T cells in Graves' hyperthyroidism and ophthalmopathy (dated by TCRdb to between 2019 and 2020). Notes on the research overall: Peripheral blood was collected at initial diagnosis, before any treatment. TCR V-J signatures able to tell the groups apart were searched for in a discovery cohort of 90 to 100 patients, of whom more than 40 had Graves' ophthalmopathy and around 57 had stable Graves' hyperthyroidism. An independent validation cohort of fewer than 20 hyperthyroidism patients and about 15 patients who later progressed to ophthalmopathy tested prospective prediction of ophthalmopathy. For training and testing, the 100 or so patients in the discovery cohort were randomly divided in a 7:3 ratio. In over five Graves' hyperthyroidism patients, the study also compared T-cell repertoires from thyroid tissue with T-cell repertoires from blood. After sampling, hyperthyroidism patients received methimazole starting at 30 mg daily, and ophthalmopathy patients received high-dose intravenous methylprednisolone. TCR Vbeta CDR3 sequencing of fewer than 150 peripheral blood samples (43 ophthalmopathy, under 80 hyperthyroidism and approximately 17 progressor patients) is reported in the paper.

Results and caveats for the whole study, not just this receptor: In validation, the model predicted progression to ophthalmopathy with about 71% sensitivity and 72% to 75% specificity, a median of about 6.7 months before onset. Ophthalmopathy was separated from stable hyperthyroidism by a 13 V-J signature model, with around 88% sensitivity and about 84% specificity obtained in cross-validation and 80%/75% obtained in testing. No statistical method was used to fix the sample size in advance, and group allocation was not hidden from the investigators. Most expanded thyroid clonotypes (frequency above 0.001) were also detected in blood, a finding suggesting that blood repertoires may reflect thyroid immune responses.

This clonotype was counted at least ten times. This clone's antigen is unknown. An end of the junction differs from the germline gene, which may be a read error. The TCR beta CDR3 regions were amplified from RNA transcripts. The first round of RT-PCR for the TCR CDR3 was performed with the HTBI primer set and the Qiagen OneStep RT-PCR kit. Libraries were constructed in a second round of multiplex PCR, after which size selection and purification were performed. Paired-end sequencing of the libraries was performed with 100 bp reads on an Illumina HiSeq2000. Concerning the study's data processing: SOAPnuke was used to process the raw data, throwing out any read that contained adapters or uncalled bases, had a mean Phred below 15, or lacked an exact constant-primer or identifier match. High-quality paired reads were merged with COPE v1.2.5, and unique nucleotide sequences were defined as clonotypes. MiTCR v1.1 was used to align the clonotypes against IMGT TRBV, TRBD and TRBJ reference segments. Analysis was restricted to V-J combinations with a frequency above 0.0001, which covered 98% to 99.2% of repertoires. The TCS score was defined as the ratio of F50 (clonal expansion) to E x V (chaos), calculated using BLOSUM62-based TCRdist between CDR3 peptides within each V-J. Welch's t-statistics and random forest reduced just over 500 V-J features to 13, which were used in a naive Bayes classifier (R e1071). The raw public reads went through TCRdb reprocessing: fastp at Q25, MiXCR clone calling, in-frame beta chains kept. A single entry per CDR3 protein holds the most common genes and DNA from its merged rows. In this record, the V and J calls reflect TCRdb's handling and not the investigators' own analysis. This sample has 400,000 to 600,000 distinct CDR3 sequences in its table, and less than 25% of those were observed once. The ten largest clones capture about 30% of the sample.

Stable Graves' hyperthyroidism was defined as no progression to ophthalmopathy during 18 months of follow-up. Hyperthyroidism patients were aged 18 to 65 years and newly diagnosed, with disease duration of less than 2 months. Any patient with an uncontrolled infection, another autoimmune disease, pregnancy or lactation was excluded. Clinical symptoms, serum thyroxine and TRAb, thyroid ultrasound, and orbital computed tomography formed the basis for the diagnoses. Ficoll-Paque density gradient centrifugation was used to isolate PBMCs from 8.5 to 10 ml of fresh peripheral blood. Total RNA was extracted with Trizol reagent, and quality was checked on an Agilent 2100 Bioanalyzer. Sequenced: blood. This clonotype was obtained from a man between 18 and 35 years old with Graves' hyperthyroidism.

The CDR3 reads CASRRTVMNTGAFF. The nucleotide sequence is given as TGTGCCAGCAGGAGGACGGTCATGAACACTGGAGCTTTCTTT. The rearranged chain carries TRBV2 and TRBJ1-1; a confident D gene designation cannot be given. CDR1 SNHLY and CDR2 FYNNEI are derived from the germline V gene. Including cysteine and phenylalanine, the CDR3 has 14 amino acids. Only CDR3 DNA is held: 42 bases, read in frame from base 1.